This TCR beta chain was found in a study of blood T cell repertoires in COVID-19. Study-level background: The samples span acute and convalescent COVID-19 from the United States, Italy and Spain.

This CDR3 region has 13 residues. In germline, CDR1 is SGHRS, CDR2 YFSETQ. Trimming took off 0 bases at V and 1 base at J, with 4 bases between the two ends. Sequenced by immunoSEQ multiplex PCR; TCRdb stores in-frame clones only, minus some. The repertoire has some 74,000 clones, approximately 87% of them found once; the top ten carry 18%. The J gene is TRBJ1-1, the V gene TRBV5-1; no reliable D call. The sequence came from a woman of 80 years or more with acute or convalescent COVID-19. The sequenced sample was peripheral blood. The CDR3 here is CASSLGANTEAFF. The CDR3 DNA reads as TGCGCCAGCAGCTTGGGAGCGAACACTGAAGCTTTCTTT.